This T cell receptor beta chain comes out of a study of blood T cell repertoires in COVID-19. The study recruited people aged roughly 18 to 100 years across approximately 24 US areas. Assay: immunoSEQ multiplex PCR; the TCRdb copy retains only in-frame clones and omits some. The sample lists about 130,000 clones, about 86% occurring once. The V segment lost 6 bases and the J segment 2 bases; nucleotides outside the gene matches: 7. CDR3 length: 15 amino acids. The germline gives CDR1 LNHDA, CDR2 SQIVND (reference sequence). This receptor was identified in a woman between 50 and 59 years old who had recovered from COVID-19. The chain links TRBV19 to TRBJ1-2, with 9 bases matching TRBD1. What was sequenced was PBMCs or T cells enriched from blood (not recorded which). The CDR3 nucleotides are TGTGCCAGTAGGCCCCATGGACAGGGGAACTATGGCTACACCTTC. Translation gives CASRPHGQGNYGYTF.